Presented here are 17 T cell receptor beta chains from one specimen sequenced in a study of blood T cell repertoires in COVID-19. The method was immunoSEQ multiplex PCR; TCRdb's version includes in-frame clones alone and lacks a portion of them. This sample yields about 300,000 clones, of which about nine tenths are seen a single time; roughly 10% belongs to the top ten. Sequenced material: PBMCs or T cells enriched from blood (not recorded which). The origin of the receptors is a woman aged 18-35 years who had recovered from COVID-19.

Written as DNA, the CDR3 is TGCGCCAGCAGTCGGACTAGCGGGAGGCTCCGGGACTACGAGCAGTACTTC. This translates into CASSRTSGRLRDYEQYF. The rearrangement uses TRBV5-1 and TRBJ2-7, with TRBD2 identical over 14 bases. V shed 5 bases, J shed 3 bases, and the junction held 10 bases outside the gene matches. In germline, CDR1 is SGHRS, CDR2 YFSETQ. The CDR3 spans 17 residues.

The V and J genes are TRBV9 and TRBJ2-1; TRBD1 is a possible D gene (6 bases). Germline V CDR1 and CDR2: SGDLS, YYNGEE. The CDR3 extends over 13 amino acids. The V end lost 4 bases, the J end lost 13 bases, and 18 bases lay between the germline ends. This CDR3 is CASSPQWGRLQFF. In DNA, the CDR3 is TGTGCCAGCAGCCCCCAGTGGGGGCGGCTCCAGTTCTTC.

The chain combines TRBV6-5 with TRBJ2-1; 7 nucleotides align to TRBD1. Per the germline V gene, CDR1 is MNHEY and CDR2 is SVGAGI. J lost 5 bases, V lost 3 bases, and 10 bases had no gene match. CDR3 length equals 16 residues. Here the CDR3 DNA reads TGTGCCAGCAGTTATCAACCGACAGGGTTCAACAATGAGCAGTTCTTC. Its protein product is CASSYQPTGFNNEQFF.

CDR3 region: CASSLWQGAGTEAFF. The DNA of the CDR3 is TGTGCCAGCAGTTTATGGCAGGGGGCAGGGACTGAAGCTTTCTTT. This chain joins TRBV28 and TRBJ1-1; 8 bases match TRBD1. CDR1 MDHEN and CDR2 SYDVKM come from the germline V gene. J gave up 5 bases and V 0 bases, and 5 bases lay outside the gene matches. CDR3 size: 15 residues.

The V and J genes are TRBV28 and TRBJ2-1; 7 positions match TRBD1. The V segment lost 5 bases and the J segment 3 bases; nucleotides outside the gene matches: 7. Germline CDR1 and CDR2: MDHEN and SYDVKM. This CDR3 comprises 15 residues. The CDR3 bases are TGTGCCAGCAGTGAGCCGGGACAGTTCTACAATGAGCAGTTCTTC. Translated, it gives CASSEPGQFYNEQFF. The variable domain in full, with the rest retrieved from reference TRBV28 and TRBJ2-1, is DVKVTQSSRYLVKRTGEKVFLECVQDMDHENMFWYRQDPGLGLRLIYFSYDVKMKEKGDIPEGYSVSREKKERFSLILESASTNQTSMYLCASSEPGQFYNEQFFGPGTRLTVL.

This clone was seen a single time. The rearrangement uses TRBV6-5 and TRBJ1-1; D is unclear. The CDR3 contains 15 residues. Trimming pared 7 bases from V and 3 bases from J, leaving 18 bases between. Germline CDR1 is MNHEY and CDR2 is SVGAGI. Here the CDR3 reads CASKEGSGRDTEAFF. In DNA form, the CDR3 reads TGTGCCAGCAAGGAGGGATCGGGGAGGGACACTGAAGCTTTCTTT.

The rearrangement joins TRBV19 to TRBJ1-2; TRBD1 agrees at 8 bases. The trim removed 0 bases at V and 7 bases at J, leaving 7 bases unmatched. The CDR3 loop spans 15 amino acids. Germline-derived CDR1 and CDR2 are LNHDA and SQIVND (reference sequence). This CDR3 reads CASSIDWLDRVGYTF. For the CDR3, the DNA is TGTGCCAGTAGTATAGATTGGTTGGACAGGGTTGGCTACACCTTC. Drawing the rest from reference TRBV19 and TRBJ1-2, the complete variable domain is DGGITQSPKYLFRKEGQNVTLSCEQNLNHDAMYWYRQDPGQGLRLIYYSQIVNDFQKGDIAEGYSVSREKKESFPLTVTSAQKNPTAFYLCASSIDWLDRVGYTFGSGTRLTVV.

V and J are TRBV10-1 and TRBJ2-7; D possibly corresponds to TRBD2 (5 bases). The CDR3 has 13 residues. Trimming took off 4 bases at V and 0 bases at J, with 7 bases between the two ends. Germline V CDR1 and CDR2: WNHNN, SYGVQD (reference sequence). The CDR3 coding sequence is TGCGCCAGCAGTGGAGGGATCTCCTACGAGCAGTACTTC. As protein: CASSGGISYEQYF.

The rearrangement uses TRBV7-6 and TRBJ2-3; the match to TRBD2 covers 15 bases. The length of the CDR3 is 18 residues. Unmatched junction bases numbered 7, after V lost 5 bases and J lost 1 base. CDR1 and CDR2 (germline): SGHVS, FNYEAQ. Written as DNA, the CDR3 is TGTGCCAGCAGCGCGGGACTAGCGGGAGGTCCGGGCACAGATACGCAGTATTTT. This gives the protein CASSAGLAGGPGTDTQYF.

This sequence joins TRBV5-1 and TRBJ1-1, with unresolved D. This CDR3 has 12 amino acids. In germline, CDR1 is SGHRS, CDR2 YFSETQ. V was cut by 5 bases and J by 1 base, with 6 bases left in between. The CDR3 DNA follows: TGCGCCAGCAGATCGGGGAACACTGAAGCTTTCTTT. Translating gives CASRSGNTEAFF.

In this sample, this clone turned up many times. The J gene is TRBJ2-7, the V gene TRBV19; possibly TRBD1 for D (6 bases). Germline CDR1 is LNHDA and CDR2 is SQIVND (reference sequence). CDR3 length equals 15 residues. Trimming pared 2 bases from V and 7 bases from J, leaving 18 bases between. The chain's CDR3 is CASSITGSTLREQYF. The DNA for the CDR3 is TGTGCCAGTAGTATAACAGGGTCCACCCTAAGGGAGCAGTACTTC. The full variable domain, in which reference TRBV19 and TRBJ2-7 provide the parts outside the CDR3, is DGGITQSPKYLFRKEGQNVTLSCEQNLNHDAMYWYRQDPGQGLRLIYYSQIVNDFQKGDIAEGYSVSREKKESFPLTVTSAQKNPTAFYLCASSITGSTLREQYFGPGTRLTVT.

This clone appeared once. Relative to the germline gene, one junction end is altered; a read error may explain this. J is TRBJ2-7 and V is TRBV28; 9 nucleotides agree with TRBD1. The CDR3 has 16 residues. The germline gives CDR1 MDHEN, CDR2 SYDVKM. CDR3 DNA: TGTGCCAGCAGCGAACAGGGGGCATCATACTCCTGCGAGCAGTACTTC. Protein product: CASSEQGASYSCEQYF.

The chain uses TRBV30 and TRBJ1-4; possibly TRBD1 for D (5 bases). Germline V gene lookup returns CDR1 GTSNPN and CDR2 SVGIG (reference sequence). V was trimmed by 0 bases and J by 7 bases, leaving 12 bases between them. The CDR3 sequence is 14 residues long. The CDR3 region is CAWSVMGGGEKLFF. In DNA, the CDR3 is TGTGCCTGGAGTGTAATGGGGGGGGGTGAAAAACTGTTTTTT.

This chain uses TRBV10-3 with TRBJ2-3; a weak D match, TRBD2 (5 bases). With 5 bases removed from V and 4 bases from J, the gap between germline ends came to 7 bases. This CDR3 is 12 amino acids long. CDR1 and CDR2 from the germline V gene are ENHRY and SYGVKD. The CDR3 DNA is TGTGCCATCAGTTTGGGAGCAGATACGCAGTATTTT. This codes for CAISLGADTQYF.

This chain joins TRBV5-1 and TRBJ1-2, with TRBD1 matching 9 bases. CDR1 is SGHRS, CDR2 YFSETQ, per germline. The ends lost 2 bases at V and 8 bases at J; junction bases unmatched: 13. The CDR3 spans 16 residues. This CDR3 reads CASSFEGQGFSYGYTF. The CDR3 DNA is TGCGCCAGCAGCTTCGAAGGACAGGGGTTTTCGTACGGCTACACCTTC. The variable domain in full, completed from reference TRBV5-1 and TRBJ1-2, reads KAGVTQTPRYLIKTRGQQVTLSCSPISGHRSVSWYQQTPGQGLQFLFEYFSETQRNKGNFPGRFSGRQFSNSRSEMNVSTLELGDSALYLCASSFEGQGFSYGYTFGSGTRLTVV.

J is TRBJ1-2 and V is TRBV19, with D possibly TRBD1 on 6 matching bases. The length of the CDR3 is 15 residues. The germline gives CDR1 LNHDA, CDR2 SQIVND (reference sequence). The V end lost 2 bases, the J end lost 0 bases, and 10 bases lay between the germline ends. In DNA form, the CDR3 reads TGTGCCAGTAGTATAAATCCAGGGGCTAACTATGGCTACACCTTC. It translates to CASSINPGANYGYTF.

There are a few counts of this clone. The CDR3 nucleotides read TGTGCCAGCAGCTTTTCCGGGGGGCAGGGGTTCTTC. Protein sequence: CASSFSGGQGFF. The chain joins TRBV11-2 to TRBJ2-1; D possibly corresponds to TRBD2 (7 bases). From germline, CDR1 is SGHAT and CDR2 FQNNGV. The CDR3 runs to 12 residues. V shed 3 bases and J shed 15 bases, with 15 bases lying between them.